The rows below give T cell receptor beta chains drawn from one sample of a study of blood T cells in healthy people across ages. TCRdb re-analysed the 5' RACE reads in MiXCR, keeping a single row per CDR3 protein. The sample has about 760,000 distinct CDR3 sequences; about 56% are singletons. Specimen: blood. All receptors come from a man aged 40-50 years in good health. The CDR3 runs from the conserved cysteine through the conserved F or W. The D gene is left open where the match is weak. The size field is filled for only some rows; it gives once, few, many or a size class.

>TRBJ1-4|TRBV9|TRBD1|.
TGTGCCAGCAGCCCCCGACAGGGAACTAATGAAAAACTGTTTTTT
CASSPRQGTNEKLFF
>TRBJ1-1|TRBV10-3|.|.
TGTGCCAGCCGGGACAAGACGAACACTGAAGCTTTCTTT
CASRDKTNTEAFF
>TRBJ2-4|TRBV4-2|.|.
TGTGCCAGCAGCCAAGCGAGACTGGGCAACATTCAGTACTTC
CASSQARLGNIQYF
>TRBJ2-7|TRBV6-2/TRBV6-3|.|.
TGTGCCAGCAGGCGCCCACAGGGTTCGCACGAGCAGTACTTC
CASRRPQGSHEQYF
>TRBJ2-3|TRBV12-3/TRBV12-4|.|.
TGTGCCAGTGACCGGGACTCCACAGATACGCAGTATTTT
CASDRDSTDTQYF
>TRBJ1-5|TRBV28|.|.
TGTGCCAGCGGACAACAGTATAGCAATCAGCCCCAGCATTTT
CASGQQYSNQPQHF
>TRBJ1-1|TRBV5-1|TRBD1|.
TGCGCCAGCAGCTTGGGAAGCCCGAACAGGGGGCCGAACACTGAAGCTTTCTTT
CASSLGSPNRGPNTEAFF
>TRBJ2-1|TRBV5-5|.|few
TGTGCCAGCAGCTTGGAAGCGAACAATGAGCAGTTCTTC
CASSLEANNEQFF
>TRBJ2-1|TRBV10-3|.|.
TGTGCCATCAGCGAAATCAATGAGCAGTTCTTC
CAISEINEQFF
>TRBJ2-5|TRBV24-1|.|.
TGTGCCACCGTAGGAGTTGAAGAGACCCAGTACTTC
CATVGVEETQYF
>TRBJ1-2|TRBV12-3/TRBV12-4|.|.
TGTGCCAGCAGTTTTCAACAGCGGGGGGATGGCTACACCTTC
CASSFQQRGDGYTF
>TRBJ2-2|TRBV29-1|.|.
TGCAGCGTTGAAGGGGGCCGGCAGGCGGGGTACACCGGGGAGCTGTTTTTT
CSVEGGRQAGYTGELFF
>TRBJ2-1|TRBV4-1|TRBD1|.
TGCGCCAGCAGCCAAGATCCAGGGGGCCCTTACAATGAGCAGTTCTTC
CASSQDPGGPYNEQFF
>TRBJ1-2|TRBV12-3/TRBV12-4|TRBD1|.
TGTGCCAGCAGTACACAGGGGTCGGTGTGGGGCTACACCTTC
CASSTQGSVWGYTF
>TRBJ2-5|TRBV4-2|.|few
TGTGCCAGCAGCCGCAGGAGCCAAGAGACCCAGTACTTC
CASSRRSQETQYF
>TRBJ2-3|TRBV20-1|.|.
TGCAGTGCTAGAGGAGGGCAGGGGTCAGATACGCAGTATTTT
CSARGGQGSDTQYF
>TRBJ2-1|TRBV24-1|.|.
TGTGCCACCAGTGATCAGGAGACAGGGAGCGGGTACAATGAGCAGTTCTTC
CATSDQETGSGYNEQFF
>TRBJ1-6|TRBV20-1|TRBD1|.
TGCAGTGCCTCGGGGACAGGGTATTCACCCCTCCACTTT
CSASGTGYSPLHF
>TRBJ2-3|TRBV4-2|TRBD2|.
TGTGCCAGCAGCCATCGAAGAGGGACTAGCGGGGGCACAGATACGCAGTATTTT
CASSHRRGTSGGTDTQYF
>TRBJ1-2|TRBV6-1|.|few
TGTGCCAGCAGTTTTTCGGGTGGCTACACCTTC
CASSFSGGYTF
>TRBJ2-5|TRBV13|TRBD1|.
TGTGCCAGCAGCTTAGGGGCAGGGGGAGAGACCCAGTACTTC
CASSLGAGGETQYF
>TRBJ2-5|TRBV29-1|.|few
TGCAGCGTTGGCAGGGATAAGGTGGAGACCCAGTACTTC
CSVGRDKVETQYF
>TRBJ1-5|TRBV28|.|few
TGTGCCAGCAGTTCTGGGGGGGGGGCCCCAAATCAGCCCCAGCATTTT
CASSSGGGAPNQPQHF
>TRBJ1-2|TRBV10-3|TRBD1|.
TGTGCCATCAGTGAGTCTGGAGGGGGCAACTATGGCTACACCTTC
CAISESGGGNYGYTF
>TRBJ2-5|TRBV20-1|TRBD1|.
TGCAGTGCTAGCGCCTCAGGGGGCAGGGAGACCCAGTACTTC
CSASASGGRETQYF
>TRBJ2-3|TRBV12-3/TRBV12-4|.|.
TGTGCCAGCAGTTTAGCGCTTAGGAGGCGGGACACAGATACGCAGTATTTT
CASSLALRRRDTDTQYF
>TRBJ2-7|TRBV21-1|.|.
TGTGCCAGCAGCAACCGGGACGGATTTACCTACGAGCAGTACTTC
CASSNRDGFTYEQYF
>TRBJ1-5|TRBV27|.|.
TGTGCCAGCAGTTTGTACGCCTATAGCAATCAGCCCCAGCATTTT
CASSLYAYSNQPQHF
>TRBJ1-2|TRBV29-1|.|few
TGCAGCGTTAAAAGTCGGGGCACTTTGGACTATGGCTACACCTTC
CSVKSRGTLDYGYTF
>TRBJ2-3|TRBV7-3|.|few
TGTGCCAGCAGCTTATTGGGGTCAGATACGCAGTATTTT
CASSLLGSDTQYF
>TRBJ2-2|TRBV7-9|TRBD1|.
TGTGCCAGCAGCCCACAGGGGATAGGGCCCTCCGAGGAGCTGTTTTTT
CASSPQGIGPSEELFF
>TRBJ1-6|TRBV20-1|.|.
TGCAGTGCTTCACGACAGGATTGGTCACCCCTCCACTTT
CSASRQDWSPLHF
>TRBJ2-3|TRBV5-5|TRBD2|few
TGTGCCAGCAGCTTCTTTAACGGGCTAGCGGGAGAGCCCAGCACAGATACGCAGTATTTT
CASSFFNGLAGEPSTDTQYF
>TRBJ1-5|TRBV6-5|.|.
TGTGCCAGCAGTTGGACAGCGGTCGGGGGCAATCAGCCCCAGCATTTT
CASSWTAVGGNQPQHF
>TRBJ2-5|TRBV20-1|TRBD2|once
TGCAGTGCTAGAGGAAAGACTAGCGGGAGATTCGAGACCCAGTACTTC
CSARGKTSGRFETQYF
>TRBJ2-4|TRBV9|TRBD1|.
TGTGCCAGCAGCGCCCGGACAGGGGACGCGACGCAGTACTTC
CASSARTGDATQYF
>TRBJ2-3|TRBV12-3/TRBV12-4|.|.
TGTGCCAGCAGTTTTGTTGGGGGTACAGATACGCAGTATTTT
CASSFVGGTDTQYF
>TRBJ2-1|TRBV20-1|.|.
TGCAGTGCAGAGAGGACGGTTGGGAACAATGAGCAGTTCTTC
CSAERTVGNNEQFF
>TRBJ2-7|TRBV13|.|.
TGTGCCAGCAGCACCGGGACACCACCTTTGGAGCAGTACTTC
CASSTGTPPLEQYF
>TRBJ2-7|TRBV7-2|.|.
TGTGCCAGCAGCTTAGGAGGTCCTAACTACGAGCAGTACTTC
CASSLGGPNYEQYF
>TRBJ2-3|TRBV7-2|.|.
TGCGCCAGCAGCTTGAGGGGAGGCCAAGGAGATACGCAGTATTTT
CASSLRGGQGDTQYF
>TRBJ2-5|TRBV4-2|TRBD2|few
TGTGCCAGCAGCCAAGATCGACTAGCGGGAGGTGAGACCCAGTACTTC
CASSQDRLAGGETQYF